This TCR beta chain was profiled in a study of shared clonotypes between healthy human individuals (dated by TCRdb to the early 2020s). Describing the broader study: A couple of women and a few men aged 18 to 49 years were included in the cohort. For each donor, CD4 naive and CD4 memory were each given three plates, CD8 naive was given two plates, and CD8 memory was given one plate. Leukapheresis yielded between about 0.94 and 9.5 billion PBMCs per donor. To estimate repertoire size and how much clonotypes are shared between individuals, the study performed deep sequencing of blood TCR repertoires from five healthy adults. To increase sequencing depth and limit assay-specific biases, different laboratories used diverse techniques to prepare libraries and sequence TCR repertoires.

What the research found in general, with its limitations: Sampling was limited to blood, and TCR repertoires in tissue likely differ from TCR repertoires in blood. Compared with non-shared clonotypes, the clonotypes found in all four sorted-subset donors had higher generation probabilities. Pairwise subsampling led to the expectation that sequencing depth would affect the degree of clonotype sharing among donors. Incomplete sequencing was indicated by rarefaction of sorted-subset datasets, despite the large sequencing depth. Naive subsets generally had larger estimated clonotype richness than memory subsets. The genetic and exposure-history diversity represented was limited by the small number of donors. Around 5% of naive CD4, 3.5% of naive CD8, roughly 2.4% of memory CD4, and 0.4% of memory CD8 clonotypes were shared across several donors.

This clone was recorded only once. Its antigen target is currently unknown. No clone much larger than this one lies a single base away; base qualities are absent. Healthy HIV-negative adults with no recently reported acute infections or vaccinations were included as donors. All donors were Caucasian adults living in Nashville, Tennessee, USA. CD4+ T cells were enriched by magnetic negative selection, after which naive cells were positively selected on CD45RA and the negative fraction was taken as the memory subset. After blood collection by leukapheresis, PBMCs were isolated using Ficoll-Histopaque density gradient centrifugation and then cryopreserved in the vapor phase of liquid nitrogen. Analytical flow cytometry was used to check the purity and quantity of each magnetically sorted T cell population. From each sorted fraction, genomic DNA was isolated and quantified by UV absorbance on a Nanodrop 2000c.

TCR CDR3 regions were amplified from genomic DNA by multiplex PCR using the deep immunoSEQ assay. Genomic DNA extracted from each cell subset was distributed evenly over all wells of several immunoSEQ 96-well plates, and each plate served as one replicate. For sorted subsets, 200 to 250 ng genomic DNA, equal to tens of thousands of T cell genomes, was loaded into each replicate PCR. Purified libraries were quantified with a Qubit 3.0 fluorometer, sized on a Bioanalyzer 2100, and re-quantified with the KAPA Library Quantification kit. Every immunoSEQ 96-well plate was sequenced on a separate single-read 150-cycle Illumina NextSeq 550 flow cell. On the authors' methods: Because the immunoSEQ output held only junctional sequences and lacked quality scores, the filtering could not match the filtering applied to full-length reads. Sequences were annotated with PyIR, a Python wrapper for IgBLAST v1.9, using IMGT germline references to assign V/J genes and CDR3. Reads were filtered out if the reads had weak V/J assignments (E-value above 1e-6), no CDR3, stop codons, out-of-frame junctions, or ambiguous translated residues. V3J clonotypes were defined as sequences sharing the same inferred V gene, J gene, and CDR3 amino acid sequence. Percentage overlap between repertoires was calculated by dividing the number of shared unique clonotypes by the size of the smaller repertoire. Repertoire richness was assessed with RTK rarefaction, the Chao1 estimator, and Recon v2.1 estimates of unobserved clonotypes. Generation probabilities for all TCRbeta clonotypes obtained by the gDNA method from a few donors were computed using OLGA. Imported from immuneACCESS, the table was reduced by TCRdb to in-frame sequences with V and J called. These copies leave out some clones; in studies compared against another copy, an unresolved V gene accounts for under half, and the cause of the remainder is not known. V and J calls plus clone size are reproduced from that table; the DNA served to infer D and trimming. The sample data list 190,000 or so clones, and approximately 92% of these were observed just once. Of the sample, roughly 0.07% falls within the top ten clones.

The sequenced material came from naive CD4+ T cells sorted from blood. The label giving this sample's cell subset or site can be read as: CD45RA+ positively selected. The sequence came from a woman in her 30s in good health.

The sequence in DNA is TGTGCCAGCAGTCCTCCGGCTAGCGGGAGGGGCTACGAGCAGTACTTC. This codes for CASSPPASGRGYEQYF. The chain links TRBV28 with TRBJ2-5; TRBD2 lines up with 12 middle nucleotides. Judging by the DNA end, TRBJ2-7 fits better; the J call may be wrong. The CDR3, from cysteine to phenylalanine, totals 16 residues. Only CDR3 DNA is held: 48 bases, read in frame from base 1. For CDR1 and CDR2, the germline V gene lists MDHEN and SYDVKM.